These 23 T cell receptor beta chains were sequenced from one sample in a study of T-cell reconstitution after alpha-beta-depleted transplantation in children. Unique molecular identifiers tagged the TCRbeta library. TCRdb reprocessed the PCR reads via MiXCR and lists one record per CDR3 protein. Of some 15,000 distinct CDR3 sequences listed, approximately 4.9% are singletons. Sequencing used PBMCs, obtained before TCRalphabeta/CD19-depleted stem cell transplant. The receptors were gathered from a boy between 10 and 17 years old with acute lymphoblastic leukemia, due to receive a stem cell transplant.

This clonotype showed up many times. The V call is TRBV11-2, the J call TRBJ2-7, with a weak D call TRBD2 (6 bases). V was shortened by 4 bases and J by 5 bases, with 6 bases between the two germline ends. The CDR3 runs 11 residues. Germline CDR1 SGHAT, CDR2 FQNNGV. In nucleotides, the CDR3 is TGTGCCAGCAGCTGGGGGGACGAGCAGTACTTC. As protein: CASSWGDEQYF.

This clonotype was found many times. The J gene is TRBJ2-5, the V gene TRBV6-1; weak D call: TRBD1 (6 bases). CDR1 is MNHNS, CDR2 SASEGT, per germline. CDR3 length: 14 amino acids. Trimming took off 8 bases at V and 5 bases at J, with 18 bases between the two ends. CDR3 in DNA: TGTGCCAGCGGTCTGGTGGGGGCGCGGGAGACCCAGTACTTC. Translated, it gives CASGLVGARETQYF.

This clonotype appeared many times. The chain couples TRBV20-1 to TRBJ2-7; 11 bases agree with TRBD2. This CDR3 comprises 15 residues. Germline loops: CDR1 DFQATT, CDR2 SNEGSKA (reference sequence). V lost 0 bases to trimming and J lost 7 bases; unmatched junction nucleotides: 8. The CDR3 protein is CSARERSSGRWEQYF. The CDR3 coding sequence is TGCAGTGCTAGAGAAAGGTCTAGCGGGAGGTGGGAGCAGTACTTC.

This clonotype was recorded at least ten times. The chain uses TRBV6-2 or TRBV6-3 and TRBJ2-1; 7 bases fit TRBD2. The CDR3 has 17 residues. The J segment lost 4 bases and the V segment lost 3 bases, leaving 12 bases of the junction unmatched. Germline V gene sequence: CDR1 MNHEY, CDR2 SVGEGT. Written as DNA, the CDR3 is TGTGCCAGCAGTTATTCCCCCCCTAGCGGAATATACAATGAGCAGTTCTTC. Translated: CASSYSPPSGIYNEQFF.

This clonotype was counted ten times or more. V gene TRBV7-2 combines with J gene TRBJ1-5, with TRBD1 matching 8 bases. Germline CDR1 reads SGHTA; CDR2 reads FQGNSA. The CDR3 consists of 15 residues. Trimming took 5 bases from V and 0 from J; bases not matched to a gene: 3. CDR3 DNA sequence: TGTGCCAGCAGCAGAGGACAGGGTAGCAATCAGCCCCAGCATTTT. This sequence encodes CASSRGQGSNQPQHF.

This clonotype was counted at least ten times. V usage is TRBV20-1 and J usage is TRBJ1-1; D gene uncertain. This CDR3 contains 11 residues. Germline CDR1 is DFQATT and CDR2 is SNEGSKA (reference sequence). V was clipped by 5 bases and J by 3 bases, with 7 bases between them. The CDR3: CSAPYYTEAFF. The DNA for the CDR3 is TGCAGTGCTCCTTACTACACTGAAGCTTTCTTT.

This clonotype was detected many times. This rearrangement joins TRBV6-5 to TRBJ1-2; D uncertain. The CDR3 extends over 12 amino acids. Germline V gives CDR1 MNHEY, CDR2 SVGAGI. Trimming removed 0 bases at V and 6 bases at J, with 5 bases between. The CDR3 here is CASSYSGHGYTF. CDR3 bases: TGTGCCAGCAGTTACTCAGGGCATGGCTACACCTTC.

There are many counts of this clonotype. This CDR3 reads CASSLLWGFGAFF. CDR3 in DNA: TGTGCCAGCAGTTTACTCTGGGGCTTTGGCGCTTTCTTT. The chain is built from TRBV28 and TRBJ1-1, with D possibly TRBD1 on 5 matching bases. V lost 2 bases to trimming and J lost 11 bases, with 15 bases between them. Germline loops: CDR1 MDHEN, CDR2 SYDVKM. CDR3 length: 13 amino acids.

This clonotype was recorded at least ten times. This chain uses TRBV15 with TRBJ1-1; D may be TRBD1 (5 bases). There are 18 residues in the CDR3. Germline CDR1 reads LNHNV; CDR2 reads YYDKDF (reference sequence). The V and J ends lost 5 bases and 0 bases respectively, with 22 bases between them. The CDR3 loop is CATSGTGGTSRMNTEAFF. CDR3 nucleotide sequence: TGTGCCACCAGCGGCACGGGGGGGACTAGTAGGATGAACACTGAAGCTTTCTTT.

This clonotype was observed at least ten times. The chain joins TRBV9 to TRBJ2-1; D remains ambiguous. This CDR3 is built from 12 residues. V lost 3 bases to trimming and J lost 8 bases, with 9 bases between them. Germline V gene data show CDR1 as SGDLS and CDR2 as YYNGEE. The CDR3 region has the DNA TGTGCCAGCAGCGCTGAGTTTGATGAGCAGTTCTTC. It is translated as CASSAEFDEQFF.

This clonotype is labeled medium-sized. This chain links TRBV24-1 with TRBJ2-1; 7 bases agree with TRBD2. The CDR3 is made up of 16 amino acids. V gave up 1 base and J gave up 3 bases; unmatched junction bases: 5. Germline V CDR1 and CDR2: KGHDR, SFDVKD. This CDR3 is CATSDFEASGYNEQFF. The CDR3 DNA is TGTGCCACCAGTGATTTCGAGGCTAGCGGCTACAATGAGCAGTTCTTC.

This clonotype was seen at least ten times. The chain couples TRBV14 to TRBJ2-1; 13 nucleotides match TRBD2. The CDR3 length is 20 residues. The V gene end was trimmed by 4 bases and the J gene end by 1 base; junction bases not matched to a gene: 13. Germline V lookup: CDR1 SGHDN, CDR2 FVKESK. CDR3 nucleotides: TGTGCCAGCAGCCTCCACGGACTAGCGGGAGAAGGTATGTCCTACAATGAGCAGTTCTTC. Its translation is CASSLHGLAGEGMSYNEQFF.

This clonotype was recorded many times. This sequence may be a read error, since a much larger clone differs from it by one base. The J gene is TRBJ2-5, the V gene TRBV12-3 or TRBV12-4; D call uncertain. The CDR3 loop spans 14 amino acids. Deletions cut 6 bases from V and 2 bases from J, with 13 bases between. The CDR3 DNA reads TGTGCCAGCAGCCCCAGGTGCCTGCAAGAGACCCAGTACTTC. It codes for CASSPRCLQETQYF.

This clonotype was seen more than once but under ten times. A read error may be the cause here, since a much bigger clone is one base away. J is TRBJ2-4 and V is TRBV2, with 8 bases lining up with TRBD1. Germline-derived CDR1 and CDR2 are SNHLY and FYNNEI. The CDR3 contains 18 residues. The CDR3 loop reads CTSTKQGALFLAKNIQYF. The CDR3 bases are TGTACCAGCACAAAGCAGGGGGCCTTATTTCTAGCCAAAAACATTCAGTACTTC.

Relative to its sample, this clonotype is medium-sized. The J gene is TRBJ2-7, the V gene TRBV7-9, with 11 bases fitting TRBD2. This CDR3 has 15 residues. CDR1 and CDR2 (germline): SEHNR, FQNEAQ (reference sequence). Trimming at V came to 5 bases and at J to 5 bases, leaving 8 bases not matched to a gene. Here the CDR3 DNA reads TGTGCCAGCAGCCCACTAGCGGGAGAGCTAAACGAGCAGTACTTC. Amino acid sequence: CASSPLAGELNEQYF.

This clonotype is judged medium-sized. The chain is built from TRBV3-1 and TRBJ2-5; tentative D call: TRBD1 (6 bases). Between the trimmed V and J ends, which lost 4 bases and 3 bases, there was a span of 15 bases. The CDR3 has 15 residues. In germline, CDR1 is LGHDT, CDR2 YNNKEL (reference sequence). For the CDR3, the DNA is TGTGCCAGCAGCCGCGACCCCGGGACAAAAGAGACCCAGTACTTC. This codes for CASSRDPGTKETQYF.

In this sample, this clonotype turned up many times. This chain links TRBV11-2 with TRBJ2-3; 9 bases are shared with TRBD2. The CDR3 contains 17 residues. CDR1 and CDR2 (germline): SGHAT, FQNNGV. J gave up 4 bases and V 0 bases, and 8 bases lay outside the gene matches. In DNA form, the CDR3 reads TGTGCCAGCAGCTTAGATTTGGGCGGGAGGGGCGCAGATACGCAGTATTTT. Its protein is CASSLDLGGRGADTQYF.

This clonotype was seen many times. A much larger clonotype is one base distant, so this may be a read error. The chain couples TRBV20-1 to TRBJ2-2, with TRBD1 identical over 9 bases. The CDR3 runs to 16 residues. Germline V gene sequence: CDR1 DFQATT, CDR2 SNEGSKA (reference sequence). CDR3 amino acids: CCARDRGQGKIGELFF. As DNA, the CDR3 is TGCTGTGCTAGAGATCGGGGACAGGGAAAGATCGGGGAGCTGTTTTTT.

This clonotype was recorded many times. The chain is built from TRBV10-3 and TRBJ1-1, with D unclear. Germline V lookup: CDR1 ENHRY, CDR2 SYGVKD. The ends were cut back, 4 bases at V and 4 bases at J, with 13 bases in the middle. CDR3 length: 14 amino acids. CDR3 protein: CAISGRGQSTEAFF. Here the CDR3 DNA reads TGTGCCATCAGTGGACGGGGTCAGAGCACTGAAGCTTTCTTT.

This clonotype has at least ten counts. V and J are TRBV19 and TRBJ1-1; D not certain. The germline V gene encodes CDR1 LNHDA and CDR2 SQIVND (reference sequence). V lost 3 bases and J 5 bases, leaving 13 bases between the germline ends. This CDR3 is built from 14 residues. This chain's CDR3 is CASSMGSSRTEAFF. The CDR3, as DNA: TGTGCCAGTAGTATGGGGAGCTCGAGGACTGAAGCTTTCTTT.

This clonotype was counted ten times or more. The CDR3 sequence: CASSYSLRGQRMNTEAFF. In DNA, the CDR3 is TGTGCCAGCAGTTACTCGTTAAGGGGACAGAGAATGAACACTGAAGCTTTCTTT. V gene TRBV6-2 or TRBV6-3 combines with J gene TRBJ1-1, with TRBD1 matching 7 bases. Germline CDR1 and CDR2: MNHEY and SVGEGT. With 0 bases clipped from V and 0 bases from J, the junction kept 10 bases outside the gene matches. This CDR3 region has 18 residues.

Within the sample, this clonotype is medium-sized. The rearrangement joins TRBV12-3 or TRBV12-4 to TRBJ2-7, with D uncertain. There are 15 residues in the CDR3. Trimming took off 6 bases at V and 2 bases at J, with 17 bases between the two ends. CDR3 in amino acids: CASSRVLTLPYEQYF. CDR3 in DNA: TGTGCCAGCAGCCGGGTCCTTACGCTACCCTACGAGCAGTACTTC.

This clonotype was picked up many times. This sequence joins TRBV11-2 and TRBJ2-7, with a tentative D call TRBD2 (5 bases). The CDR3 totals 15 residues. Germline V CDR1 and CDR2: SGHAT, FQNNGV. V was trimmed by 0 bases and J by 2 bases, leaving 11 bases between them. The CDR3 coding sequence is TGTGCCAGCAGCTTAGATCTCGGGAAAGCCTACGAGCAGTACTTC. Protein: CASSLDLGKAYEQYF.